These 24 T cell receptor beta chains were all obtained from the same sample, sequenced in a study of Ad26.COV2.S vaccination and SARS-CoV-2 variants (dated by TCRdb to the early 2020s). The label giving this sample's treatment or condition can be read as: some 20 received Ad26.COV2.S at low or high dose, single or two shots; 5 received placebo; per-sample allocation not given. Repertoires of vaccine and placebo recipients were sequenced from samples taken on day 63 after the first injection. The library was prepared using the immunoSEQ multiplex PCR assay. TCRdb took over this immuneACCESS table, retaining in-frame rearrangements with V and J assigned. Such tables are incomplete; in checked studies, under half of the missing clones stem from an unresolved V gene, and the remainder is unexplained. The sample table lists roughly 510,000 clones, 87% of them with a count of one. Roughly 13% of the sample goes to the ten largest clones.

The material sequenced was peripheral blood, taken in a trial of Ad26.COV2.S vaccine versus placebo. These receptors were collected from a person between 18 and 65 years old who received the Ad26.COV2.S COVID-19 vaccine or a placebo.

The chain carries TRBV30 and TRBJ2-1; D gene uncertain. Trimming removed 3 bases at V and 0 bases at J, with 9 bases between. Germline V gene lookup returns CDR1 GTSNPN and CDR2 SVGIG (reference sequence). The CDR3 consists of 14 residues. This chain's CDR3 is CAWSRRSSYNEQFF. CDR3 bases: TGTGCCTGGAGCCGAAGGAGCTCCTACAATGAGCAGTTCTTC. Together with reference TRBV30 and TRBJ2-1, the CDR3 gives the full variable domain: SQTIHQWPATLVQPVGSPLSLECTVEGTSNPNLYWYRQAAGRGLQLLFYSVGIGQISSEVPQNLSASRPQDRQFILSSKKLLLSDSGFYLCAWSRRSSYNEQFFGPGTRLTVL.

The V call is TRBV18, the J call TRBJ2-1; 7 nucleotides agree with TRBD2. Per germline, CDR1 KGHSH and CDR2 LQKENI. The CDR3 covers 15 residues. Trimming at V came to 2 bases and at J to 4 bases, leaving 5 bases not matched to a gene. This CDR3 is CASSPSSGLYNEQFF. CDR3 sequence (DNA): TGTGCCAGCTCACCATCTAGCGGACTATACAATGAGCAGTTCTTC.

Only one count was recorded for this clone. V is TRBV29-1 and J is TRBJ2-5, with TRBD1 as a possible D gene (6 bases). The CDR3 runs to 12 residues. Looked up from germline, CDR1 is SQVTM and CDR2 is ANQGSEA. Trimming removed 7 bases at V and 3 bases at J, with 12 bases between. DNA for the CDR3: TGCAGCGGTGGGACACAAAAAGAGACCCAGTACTTC. This sequence encodes CSGGTQKETQYF.

V gene TRBV2 combines with J gene TRBJ2-1, with D possibly matching TRBD2 (5 bases). CDR3 length: 13 residues. The germline V gene has CDR1 SNHLY and CDR2 FYNNEI. V dropped 2 bases and J dropped 5 bases, with 7 bases sitting between them. The CDR3: CASSETRDNEQFF. CDR3 coding DNA: TGTGCCAGCAGTGAAACTAGAGACAATGAGCAGTTCTTC.

This chain uses TRBV28 with TRBJ1-5, with D perhaps matching TRBD1 (5 bases). The CDR3 is 14 residues long. Germline V CDR1 and CDR2: MDHEN, SYDVKM. V lost 6 bases to trimming and J lost 8 bases, with 17 bases between them. The CDR3 loop reads CASRAGGGREPQHF. The CDR3 DNA reads as TGTGCCAGCAGGGCTGGGGGAGGTCGGGAGCCCCAGCATTTT.

The gene calls are TRBV21-1 and TRBJ1-4. TRBV21-1 is a pseudogene segment. The CDR3 sequence is 12 residues long. CDR3 in DNA: TGTGCCAGCAGCAAAGTCGGTGAAAAACTGTTTTTT. Translation: CASSKVGEKLFF.

The rearrangement uses TRBV14 and TRBJ2-3; weak D call: TRBD2 (6 bases). From germline, CDR1 is SGHDN and CDR2 FVKESK. Trimming left V 1 base short and J 6 bases short, with 17 bases between. CDR3 length: 16 amino acids. The CDR3 DNA reads as TGTGCCAGCAGCCAAGCCCAGACTAGAAATAAGGATACGCAGTATTTT. Its protein product is CASSQAQTRNKDTQYF.

The chain is built from TRBV28 and TRBJ1-1, with D possibly being TRBD1 (6 bases). This CDR3 contains 13 residues. Germline CDR1 and CDR2: MDHEN and SYDVKM. Trimming removed 10 bases at V and 5 bases at J, with 17 bases between. CDR3 residues: CATLTGGGTEAFF. CDR3 sequence (DNA): TGTGCCACATTGACAGGCGGGGGTACTGAAGCTTTCTTT.

The gene calls are TRBV30 and TRBJ2-1; 14 bases match TRBD2. The J segment lost 8 bases and the V segment lost 2 bases, leaving 5 bases of the junction unmatched. This CDR3 is built from 15 residues. CDR1 is GTSNPN and CDR2 is SVGIG in the germline V gene (reference sequence). The CDR3 is CAWSHGTSGRDEQFF. In DNA, the CDR3 is TGTGCCTGGAGTCACGGGACTAGCGGGAGAGATGAGCAGTTCTTC.

The rearrangement links TRBV6-2 or TRBV6-3 to TRBJ2-7; perhaps TRBD1 as D (6 bases). The CDR3 is 18 amino acids. CDR1 MNHEY and CDR2 SVGEGT come from the germline V gene. V dropped 2 bases and J dropped 7 bases, with 27 bases sitting between them. The CDR3, as DNA: TGTGCCAGCAGTTACGCCCGGGTGCAGAGGGGGTCATACGTGGAGCAGTACTTC. It specifies CASSYARVQRGSYVEQYF.

This clone was observed once. The chain couples TRBV28 to TRBJ2-7; 9 bases are a match to TRBD2. CDR3 length: 12 amino acids. In germline, CDR1 is MDHEN, CDR2 SYDVKM. Trimming removed 7 bases from V and 5 bases from J; junction bases left unmatched: 3. The DNA of the CDR3 is TGTGCCAGCACTAGCGGGAACCACGAGCAGTACTTC. It specifies CASTSGNHEQYF.

The chain combines TRBV7-9 with TRBJ1-5, with unresolved D. V gave up 5 bases and J gave up 3 bases, with 8 bases separating them. The V gene's germline CDR1 is SEHNR and CDR2 FQNEAQ (reference sequence). This CDR3 spans 13 amino acids. The CDR3 bases are TGTGCCAGCAGCGGGTCCGACAATCAGCCCCAGCATTTT. It yields the protein CASSGSDNQPQHF.

This clone was detected a few times. The chain links TRBV19 to TRBJ1-5, with D possibly matching TRBD1 (6 bases). Trimming removed 7 bases from V and 5 bases from J, with 21 bases in between. This CDR3 has 16 residues. CDR1 and CDR2 (germline): LNHDA, SQIVND (reference sequence). The CDR3: CASKKGTTWRDQPQHF. The CDR3 bases are TGTGCCAGTAAAAAGGGGACAACCTGGCGGGATCAGCCCCAGCATTTT.

This chain links TRBV18 with TRBJ2-1; TRBD1 might be the D (6 bases). CDR1 and CDR2 (germline): KGHSH, LQKENI. This CDR3 is 13 amino acids long. Trimming pared 1 base from V and 7 bases from J, leaving 8 bases between. For the CDR3, the DNA is TGTGCCAGCTCACCACGGACAGCTAATGAGCAGTTCTTC. It specifies CASSPRTANEQFF.

The chain combines TRBV29-1 with TRBJ1-1; D is undetermined. The V gene lost 7 bases and the J gene lost 0 bases, with 9 bases spanning the gap. Per germline, CDR1 SQVTM and CDR2 ANQGSEA. This CDR3 is 12 amino acids long. The chain's CDR3 is CSARPMNTEAFF. The CDR3 bases are TGCAGCGCCCGCCCCATGAACACTGAAGCTTTCTTT.

The J gene is TRBJ2-2, the V gene TRBV27; 7 bases fit TRBD1. After removal of 3 bases from V and 5 bases from J, the junction contained 6 bases not matched to a gene. The CDR3 extends over 15 amino acids. From germline, CDR1 is MNHEY and CDR2 SMNVEV (reference sequence). CDR3 bases: TGTGCCAGCAGTTTTAGGCAGGGGGTAACCGGGGAGCTGTTTTTT. Encoded protein: CASSFRQGVTGELFF.

The chain employs TRBV11-1 and TRBJ2-7; no definite D call. V was cut by 5 bases and J by 2 bases, with 13 bases left in between. The CDR3 is 14 amino acids. Germline V gene sequence: CDR1 SGHAT, CDR2 FQDESV (reference sequence). CDR3 bases: TGTGCCAGCAGCCTTATGGACGGAACCTACGAGCAGTACTTC. It codes for CASSLMDGTYEQYF.

This clone was seen only once. This sequence joins TRBV24-1 and TRBJ2-2, with TRBD1 matching over 8 bases. This CDR3 is built from 15 residues. From germline, CDR1 is KGHDR and CDR2 SFDVKD. J lost 4 bases, V lost 5 bases, and 5 bases had no gene match. CDR3 protein: CATSVLGTGTGELFF. The CDR3 region has the DNA TGTGCCACCAGTGTATTAGGGACAGGCACCGGGGAGCTGTTTTTT.

This clone was seen only a few times. V is TRBV7-2 and J is TRBJ2-7; TRBD2 matches at 11 bases. Germline V gene data show CDR1 as SGHTA and CDR2 as FQGNSA. The CDR3 is made up of 15 amino acids. With V trimmed by 5 bases and J by 1 base, 4 bases remained unmatched. The CDR3 region has the DNA TGTGCCAGCAGCATAAGACTAGCGGGATCCTACGAGCAGTACTTC. Protein sequence: CASSIRLAGSYEQYF.

This clone occurred a few times. The J gene is TRBJ1-1, the V gene TRBV3-1 (or the pseudogene TRBV3-2); D may be TRBD1 (5 bases). There are 13 residues in the CDR3. The V gene lost 4 bases and the J gene lost 5 bases, with 11 bases spanning the gap. Germline CDR1 LGHDT, CDR2 YNNKEL (reference sequence). The CDR3 DNA is TGTGCCAGCAGCCGCAGGGAGGGGACTGAAGCTTTCTTT. Protein: CASSRREGTEAFF.

This chain joins TRBV5-6 and TRBJ1-5; D gene unclear. V was cut by 0 bases and J by 0 bases, with 7 bases left in between. Per germline, CDR1 SGHDT and CDR2 YYEEEE. The CDR3 has 15 residues. CDR3 region: CASSLGLYSNQPQHF. The CDR3 DNA reads as TGTGCCAGCAGCTTGGGACTTTATAGCAATCAGCCCCAGCATTTT.

This chain uses TRBV7-9 with TRBJ2-7; 7 nucleotides match TRBD1. Trimming cost V 3 bases and J 2 bases; bases outside gene matches: 7. This CDR3 has 15 residues. Germline V lookup: CDR1 SEHNR, CDR2 FQNEAQ (reference sequence). CDR3 region: CASSFSDRQTYEQYF. DNA for the CDR3: TGTGCCAGCAGCTTCTCGGACAGGCAGACCTACGAGCAGTACTTC.

The chain recombines TRBV28 with TRBJ1-5, with D uncertain. The germline V and J ends were trimmed by 3 bases and 11 bases, with 20 bases remaining between them. Per the germline V gene, CDR1 is MDHEN and CDR2 is SYDVKM. This CDR3 has 15 amino acids. CDR3 sequence: CASSLESGPRSAQHF. The CDR3 bases are TGTGCCAGCAGTTTGGAGTCCGGGCCCCGATCAGCCCAGCATTTT.

The V gene is TRBV19, the J gene TRBJ2-7; the D gene could be TRBD1 or TRBD2 (5 bases each). V lost 1 base and J lost 2, with 15 bases in between. CDR1 LNHDA and CDR2 SQIVND come from the germline V gene (reference sequence). CDR3 size: 16 residues. CDR3 protein: CASSIGRGGYPYEQYF. DNA of the CDR3: TGTGCCAGTAGTATAGGACGGGGCGGTTACCCCTACGAGCAGTACTTC.